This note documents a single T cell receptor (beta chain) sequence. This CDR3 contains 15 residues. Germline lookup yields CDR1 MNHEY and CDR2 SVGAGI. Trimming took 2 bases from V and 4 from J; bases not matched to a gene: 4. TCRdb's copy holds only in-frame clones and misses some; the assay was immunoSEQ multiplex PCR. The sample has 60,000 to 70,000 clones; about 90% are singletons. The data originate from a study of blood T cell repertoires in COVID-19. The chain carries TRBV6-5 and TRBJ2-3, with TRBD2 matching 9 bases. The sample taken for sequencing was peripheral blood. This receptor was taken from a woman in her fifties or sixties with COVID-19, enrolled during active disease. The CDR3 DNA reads TGTGCCAGCAGTTACGGAGCGGGAGGCTCAGATACGCAGTATTTT. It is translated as CASSYGAGGSDTQYF.